Below are 32 T cell receptor beta chains sequenced from a single sample in a study of cytomegalovirus exposure and HLA in healthy donors. Primers for the PCR totalled 60 Vbeta and 13 Jbeta. Data came from immunoSEQ multiplex PCR; TCRdb stores just in-frame clones and leaves some out. The table lists about 180,000 clones, roughly 80% of them singletons. The sample was PBMCs. The receptors here all came from a male donor in good health and CMV-seronegative.

The chain has TRBV6-1 and TRBJ2-5, with 10 bases matching TRBD1. The CDR3 contains 15 residues. Germline V gene sequence: CDR1 MNHNS, CDR2 SASEGT. V was pared by 7 bases and J by 2 bases, with 7 bases of the junction left unmatched. The CDR3 protein is CASTRTGGLQETQYF. DNA of the CDR3: TGTGCCAGCACCAGGACAGGGGGGCTACAAGAGACCCAGTACTTC.

The chain links TRBV30 to TRBJ2-7; D may be TRBD2 (6 bases). CDR1 is GTSNPN and CDR2 is SVGIG in the germline V gene (reference sequence). The CDR3 is made up of 15 amino acids. The V end lost 3 bases, the J end lost 3 bases, and 18 bases lay between the germline ends. The CDR3 DNA sequence: TGTGCCTGGAGCCTCGGGGGAGTAATCGGCTACGAGCAGTACTTC. This translates into CAWSLGGVIGYEQYF.

This chain joins TRBV7-7 and TRBJ2-2, with 8 bases fitting TRBD2. Germline CDR1 and CDR2: SSHAT and FNYEAQ (reference sequence). CDR3 size: 16 residues. The ends lost 5 bases at V and 0 bases at J; junction bases unmatched: 5. Here the CDR3 DNA reads TGTGCCAGCAGCGACGGACTAGCCGCGAACACCGGGGAGCTGTTTTTT. Translated, it gives CASSDGLAANTGELFF.

The chain carries TRBV30 and TRBJ2-5; D perhaps matches TRBD2 (6 bases). Germline V gives CDR1 GTSNPN, CDR2 SVGIG (reference sequence). The CDR3 contains 12 residues. In DNA, the CDR3 is TGTGCGGGAGGCCAGGGTAAAGAGACCCAGTACTTC. It yields the protein CAGGQGKETQYF.

This chain uses TRBV6-5 with TRBJ2-5; weak D call: TRBD1 (6 bases). Germline loops: CDR1 MNHEY, CDR2 SVGAGI. This CDR3 region has 14 residues. V was trimmed by 2 bases and J by 2 bases, leaving 9 bases between them. In DNA, the CDR3 is TGTGCCAGCAGTTACGGCGGACAGCAAGAGACCCAGTACTTC. Protein product: CASSYGGQQETQYF.

The CDR3 DNA follows: TGTGCCAGCAGTGGGTCTGCGGGAGCGTGGGAGACCCAGTACTTC. Residues: CASSGSAGAWETQYF. The chain combines TRBV6-5 with TRBJ2-5; 7 bases match TRBD2. The trim removed 5 bases at V and 5 bases at J, leaving 11 bases unmatched. Germline V gene sequence: CDR1 MNHEY, CDR2 SVGAGI. This CDR3 is 15 amino acids long.

The V and J genes are TRBV6-5 and TRBJ2-7; D unclear. Germline-derived CDR1 and CDR2 are MNHEY and SVGAGI. The CDR3 has 14 amino acids. V was pared by 0 bases and J by 5 bases, with 11 bases between. The CDR3 DNA sequence: TGTGCCAGCAGTTACTCGACACCAGATAACGAGCAGTACTTC. Translating gives CASSYSTPDNEQYF.

The chain recombines TRBV5-4 with TRBJ1-6, with 10 bases aligning to TRBD1. The CDR3 runs 17 residues. Germline CDR1 and CDR2: SGHNT and YYREEE (reference sequence). With 5 bases clipped from V and 0 bases from J, the junction kept 5 bases outside the gene matches. CDR3: CASSGDRGSSYNSPLHF. CDR3 nucleotides: TGTGCCAGCAGTGGGGACAGGGGTAGCTCCTATAATTCACCCCTCCACTTT.

J is TRBJ2-6 and V is TRBV28, with D possibly being TRBD1 (6 bases). The germline V gene has CDR1 MDHEN and CDR2 SYDVKM. CDR3 length equals 16 residues. V gave up 2 bases and J gave up 1 base, with 9 bases separating them. The CDR3 reads CASSLGRGSGANVLTF. The CDR3 region has the DNA TGTGCCAGCAGTTTAGGTAGGGGGTCTGGGGCCAACGTCCTGACTTTC.

The chain carries TRBV5-1 and TRBJ1-5; 8 bases fit TRBD1. The germline V gene has CDR1 SGHRS and CDR2 YFSETQ. This CDR3 region has 17 residues. Trimming took 2 bases from V and 1 from J; bases not matched to a gene: 8. As DNA, the CDR3 is TGCGCCAGCAGCTTTTTCAGGGGGCTTAACAGCAATCAGCCCCAGCATTTT. As protein: CASSFFRGLNSNQPQHF. Based on the CDR3 plus reference TRBV5-1 and TRBJ1-5, the full variable domain is KAGVTQTPRYLIKTRGQQVTLSCSPISGHRSVSWYQQTPGQGLQFLFEYFSETQRNKGNFPGRFSGRQFSNSRSEMNVSTLELGDSALYLCASSFFRGLNSNQPQHFGDGTRLSIL.

The rearrangement uses TRBV6-5 and TRBJ2-7, with TRBD2 matching 12 bases. Germline assignment: CDR1 MNHEY and CDR2 SVGAGI. The CDR3 sequence is 15 residues long. Germline trimming cut 1 base from V and 4 bases from J; bases unmatched to any gene: 2. The CDR3 sequence: CASSYFLAGGYEQYF. The CDR3 bases are TGTGCCAGCAGTTACTTCCTAGCGGGAGGGTACGAGCAGTACTTC.

This clone is a singleton in its sample. The genes are TRBV5-4 and TRBJ2-5, with D unclear. There are 12 residues in the CDR3. V shed 2 bases and J shed 4 bases, with 6 bases lying between them. Looked up from germline, CDR1 is SGHNT and CDR2 is YYREEE (reference sequence). The CDR3 DNA reads TGTGCCAGCAGCTTTGCGAGAGAGACCCAGTACTTC. It encodes CASSFARETQYF.

The chain uses TRBV7-3 and TRBJ2-1; D is uncertain. V was shortened by 2 bases and J by 1 base, with 6 bases between the two germline ends. CDR1 SGHTA and CDR2 FQGTGA come from the germline V gene. The CDR3 extends over 14 amino acids. The CDR3 spells CASSLAGSYNEQFF. For the CDR3, the DNA is TGTGCCAGCAGCTTAGCCGGGTCCTACAATGAGCAGTTCTTC.

The chain combines TRBV10-3 with TRBJ2-1, with D perhaps TRBD2 (5 bases). The CDR3 is made up of 14 amino acids. Germline V CDR1 and CDR2: ENHRY, SYGVKD. V lost 2 bases, J lost 8 bases, and 13 bases lay in between. The CDR3 reads CAISEGLDLYEQFF. The CDR3 DNA follows: TGTGCCATCAGTGAGGGACTGGATCTTTATGAGCAGTTCTTC.

The chain employs TRBV6-1 and TRBJ1-2, with 9 positions matching TRBD1. The V and J ends lost 3 bases and 3 bases, in that order; junction bases with no gene match: 2. The CDR3 consists of 14 residues. From germline, CDR1 is MNHNS and CDR2 SASEGT. CDR3 protein: CASSEGQGDYGYTF. The CDR3 DNA reads as TGTGCCAGCAGTGAGGGACAGGGAGACTATGGCTACACCTTC.

The V and J genes are TRBV27 and TRBJ1-2; 7 bases line up with TRBD1. Trimming cost V 4 bases and J 4 bases; bases outside gene matches: 6. Germline lookup yields CDR1 MNHEY and CDR2 SMNVEV (reference sequence). CDR3 length: 14 residues. The CDR3 reads CASSSWDSLYGYTF. The CDR3 DNA sequence: TGTGCCAGCAGTTCGTGGGACAGCCTCTATGGCTACACCTTC.

This clone was picked up one time. The rearrangement links TRBV28 to TRBJ2-1; D possibly corresponds to TRBD2 (6 bases). The germline V gene has CDR1 MDHEN and CDR2 SYDVKM. The CDR3 has 14 residues. V lost 7 bases to trimming and J lost 2 bases, with 12 bases between them. The CDR3 nucleotides read TGTGCCAGCACTGGCGGGACGACCTACAATGAGCAGTTCTTC. Its protein is CASTGGTTYNEQFF.

Turning to this clone: The junction departs from germline at one end; a sequencing error may be responsible. This chain joins TRBV7-9 and TRBJ2-7; 10 bases map to TRBD2. This CDR3 contains 13 residues. From germline, CDR1 is SEHNR and CDR2 FQNEAQ (reference sequence). As DNA, the CDR3 is TGTGCCAGCAGCTTAGATTATAGCGGGAGGCCCCACTTC. This codes for CASSLDYSGRPHF.

A single count supports this clone. The chain joins TRBV7-8 to TRBJ1-2; D is perhaps TRBD1 (5 bases). Germline V gives CDR1 SGHVS, CDR2 FQNEAQ. V was trimmed by 3 bases and J by 2 bases, leaving 13 bases between them. The CDR3 runs to 15 residues. The CDR3 nucleotides read TGTGCCAGCAGCTTCGATACCCAGGGCAACTATGGCTACACCTTC. Translated: CASSFDTQGNYGYTF.

CDR3 in DNA: TGTGCCAGCAGCTTAATTATGGCGGGAGGGCCGGTCGGAGATACGCAGTATTTT. This codes for CASSLIMAGGPVGDTQYF. This chain connects TRBV7-9 to TRBJ2-3; 9 nucleotides match TRBD2. CDR1 and CDR2 (germline): SEHNR, FQNEAQ (reference sequence). The CDR3 contains 18 residues. J gave up 5 bases and V 2 bases, and 14 bases lay outside the gene matches. Drawing the rest from reference TRBV7-9 and TRBJ2-3, the complete variable domain is DTGVSQNPRHKITKRGQNVTFRCDPISEHNRLYWYRQTLGQGPEFLTYFQNEAQLEKSRLLSDRFSAERPKGSFSTLEIQRTEQGDSAMYLCASSLIMAGGPVGDTQYFGPGTRLTVL.

V and J are TRBV19 and TRBJ2-6, with 10 bases fitting TRBD2. This CDR3 region has 18 residues. The trim removed 3 bases at V and 0 bases at J, leaving 5 bases unmatched. Germline CDR1 reads LNHDA; CDR2 reads SQIVND (reference sequence). Here the CDR3 DNA reads TGTGCCAGTAGTATCCAGCGGGGGGGGATCTCTGGGGCCAACGTCCTGACTTTC. Translated, it gives CASSIQRGGISGANVLTF.

The rearrangement uses TRBV28 and TRBJ2-7; D is unresolved. The CDR3 runs 15 residues. Trimming took 4 bases from V and 0 from J, leaving 13 bases between them. Germline V gene data show CDR1 as MDHEN and CDR2 as SYDVKM. The CDR3 sequence is CASSSRTEASYEQYF. DNA of the CDR3: TGTGCCAGCAGTTCCCGCACTGAGGCCTCCTACGAGCAGTACTTC.

The CDR3 region is CASSEGQGARDTQYF. The CDR3 DNA sequence: TGTGCCAGCAGTGAAGGTCAGGGGGCTAGGGATACGCAGTATTTT. This chain connects TRBV25-1 to TRBJ2-3; 8 bases are shared with TRBD1. The CDR3 runs 15 residues. Germline V gene sequence: CDR1 MGHDK, CDR2 SYGVNS. V trimming: 2 bases; J trimming: 6 bases; junction bases outside the gene matches: 7.

The chain uses TRBV27 and TRBJ2-7, with 9 bases matching TRBD1. There are 16 residues in the CDR3. The J segment lost 2 bases and the V segment lost 2 bases, leaving 7 bases of the junction unmatched. Germline assignment: CDR1 MNHEY and CDR2 SMNVEV (reference sequence). The CDR3 DNA sequence: TGTGCCAGCAGTTTAGTCACTGGGACAGGGACCTACGAGCAGTACTTC. It codes for CASSLVTGTGTYEQYF.

The V and J genes are TRBV7-8 and TRBJ1-1, with 8 bases identical to TRBD1. Per germline, CDR1 SGHVS and CDR2 FQNEAQ. J lost 2 bases, V lost 3 bases, and 5 bases had no gene match. This CDR3 is built from 15 residues. The CDR3 sequence is CASSFRDRRNTEAFF. DNA of the CDR3: TGTGCCAGCAGCTTCCGGGACAGGAGAAACACTGAAGCTTTCTTT.

The chain joins TRBV29-1 to TRBJ2-3; 14 bases align to TRBD2. This CDR3 is 16 amino acids long. Germline V lookup: CDR1 SQVTM, CDR2 ANQGSEA. V gave up 5 bases and J gave up 4 bases; unmatched junction bases: 8. The CDR3 is CSVYRTSGGRADTQYF. The CDR3 coding sequence is TGCAGCGTTTACAGGACTAGCGGGGGGCGGGCAGATACGCAGTATTTT.

CDR3 loop: CASSKGQGSSYEQYF. The CDR3 DNA sequence: TGTGCCAGCAGCAAGGGACAGGGGAGCTCCTACGAGCAGTACTTC. This chain links TRBV7-2 with TRBJ2-7; 10 bases are shared with TRBD1. V gave up 5 bases and J gave up 0 bases; unmatched junction bases: 4. CDR1 SGHTA and CDR2 FQGNSA come from the germline V gene. The CDR3 contains 15 residues.

The genes are TRBV5-4 and TRBJ2-1; 7 bases match TRBD1. The V gene end was trimmed by 0 bases and the J gene end by 6 bases; junction bases not matched to a gene: 3. Germline CDR1 and CDR2: SGHNT and YYREEE (reference sequence). CDR3 length: 14 residues. CDR3 coding DNA: TGTGCCAGCAGCTTGGAGGGGGCGGTCAATGAGCAGTTCTTC. This codes for CASSLEGAVNEQFF.

The table lists this clone with a few counts. The gene calls are TRBV18 and TRBJ2-4; the D gene is possibly TRBD1 (5 bases). Germline CDR1 reads KGHSH; CDR2 reads LQKENI. With 1 base removed from V and 5 bases from J, the gap between germline ends came to 12 bases. The length of the CDR3 is 15 residues. The CDR3 sequence is CASSPLSGNQNIQYF. In DNA form, the CDR3 reads TGTGCCAGCTCACCACTCTCAGGGAACCAAAACATTCAGTACTTC. Variable domain in full (rest from reference TRBV18 and TRBJ2-4): NAGVMQNPRHLVRRRGQEARLRCSPMKGHSHVYWYRQLPEEGLKFMVYLQKENIIDESGMPKERFSAEFPKEGPSILRIQQVVRGDSAAYFCASSPLSGNQNIQYFGAGTRLSVL.

The J gene is TRBJ1-6, the V gene TRBV6-6, with TRBD1 matching 7 bases. The trim removed 3 bases at V and 6 bases at J, leaving 5 bases unmatched. The CDR3 runs to 15 residues. The germline V gene encodes CDR1 MNHNY and CDR2 SVGAGI (reference sequence). In DNA form, the CDR3 reads TGTGCCAGCAGTTATGAGGGACAGCCTAATTCACCCCTCCACTTT. Protein sequence: CASSYEGQPNSPLHF.

J is TRBJ1-6 and V is TRBV18; tentatively, D is TRBD1 (6 bases). V dropped 2 bases and J dropped 5 bases, with 28 bases sitting between them. Germline V gene sequence: CDR1 KGHSH, CDR2 LQKENI. This CDR3 is built from 21 residues. The CDR3 loop reads CASSPRTTGLWERVHNSPLHF. CDR3 nucleotide sequence: TGTGCCAGCTCACCAAGAACGACAGGTCTATGGGAAAGGGTACATAATTCACCCCTCCACTTT.

V usage is TRBV19 and J usage is TRBJ1-5; possible D gene TRBD1, 6 bases. With 6 bases removed from V and 4 bases from J, the gap between germline ends came to 7 bases. The CDR3 extends over 12 amino acids. Germline V gives CDR1 LNHDA, CDR2 SQIVND (reference sequence). The CDR3 coding sequence is TGTGCCAGTAGACAGGGAAATCAGCCCCAGCATTTT. Translating gives CASRQGNQPQHF.